This T cell receptor (beta chain) stems from a study of patients and donors after allogeneic stem cell transplantation. MiXCR was run by TCRdb on the RT-PCR reads, yielding one entry per CDR3 protein. The sample contains over 350,000 distinct CDR3 sequences, approximately 16% of which appear only once. This clonotype was detected a few times. The length of the CDR3 is 13 residues. V trimming: 9 bases; J trimming: 5 bases; junction bases outside the gene matches: 9. Germline V gives CDR1 ENHRY, CDR2 SYGVKD. The receptor was isolated from a human donor who was either an allogeneic HSCT recipient or a stem cell or donor lymphocyte infusion donor (not recorded which). It is not recorded whose cells these are; they may come from a transplant donor. The V gene is TRBV10-3, the J gene TRBJ1-1; TRBD1 matches at 7 bases. Material for sequencing was blood, either unsorted or a sorted T cell fraction (not recorded which). The CDR3 bases are TGTGCCATGGAGGGGGCGCAAAGGACTGAAGCTTTCTTT. The encoded protein is CAMEGAQRTEAFF.